The 29 T cell receptor beta chains listed next were all sequenced from one sample in a study of blood T cells in healthy people across ages. Alongside a J-beta primer mix, a sample-barcoded 5' primer served in a second PCR lasting about 7 to 11 cycles. MiXCR, applied by TCRdb to the 5' RACE reads, yields one record per CDR3 protein. Here the sample spans around 2 million distinct CDR3 sequences, roughly two fifths being singletons. The sample comprised blood. The receptors derive from a human donor in good health.

This clonotype was counted only a few times. The V and J genes are TRBV7-8 and TRBJ2-3; TRBD1 aligns across 7 bases. This CDR3 is 15 amino acids long. V lost 3 bases and J lost 3; bases outside the gene matches: 6. Germline V gene sequence: CDR1 SGHVS, CDR2 FQNEAQ. CDR3 region: CASSFRDRATDTQYF. In nucleotides, the CDR3 is TGTGCCAGCAGCTTCCGAGACAGGGCTACAGATACGCAGTATTTT.

The chain has TRBV5-5 and TRBJ1-1; D is ambiguous. The V gene's germline CDR1 is SGHKS and CDR2 YYEKEE (reference sequence). The CDR3 spans 12 residues. Trimming removed 0 bases at V and 6 bases at J, with 6 bases between. The DNA of the CDR3 is TGTGCCAGCAGCTTGGTCCCCCCTGAAGCTTTCTTT. It translates to CASSLVPPEAFF.

This clonotype has more than one count but fewer than ten. This chain connects TRBV20-1 to TRBJ2-5; D may be TRBD2 (5 bases). Germline V gene data show CDR1 as DFQATT and CDR2 as SNEGSKA (reference sequence). This CDR3 is 13 amino acids long. V lost 7 bases to trimming and J lost 3 bases, with 15 bases between them. The CDR3 region is CSVDSGVKETQYF. The CDR3 DNA reads TGCAGTGTCGACTCCGGGGTAAAAGAGACCCAGTACTTC.

This clonotype was detected many times. V gene TRBV28 combines with J gene TRBJ1-2; D ambiguous. This CDR3 is 15 amino acids long. Germline CDR1 is MDHEN and CDR2 is SYDVKM. Trimming removed 6 bases at V and 8 bases at J, with 22 bases between. CDR3 protein: CASSPWAGPLSGYTF. In DNA, the CDR3 is TGTGCCAGCAGCCCCTGGGCAGGTCCCCTCTCGGGCTACACCTTC.

V gene TRBV4-2 combines with J gene TRBJ1-2; 7 bases align to TRBD1. Germline-derived CDR1 and CDR2 are LGHNA and YNFKEQ. V was clipped by 0 bases and J by 4 bases; unmatched bases: 8. This CDR3 is 16 amino acids long. The CDR3 protein is CASSQEQGPFGYGYTF. As DNA, the CDR3 is TGTGCCAGCAGCCAAGAACAGGGGCCCTTTGGCTATGGCTACACCTTC.

This clonotype was seen a few times. One end of the junction does not line up with germline, which may come from a read error. This chain links TRBV4-1 with TRBJ1-2; D ambiguous. CDR3 length: 14 amino acids. The germline CDR1 and CDR2 sequences are MGHRA and YSYEKL. In DNA form, the CDR3 reads TGTGCCAGCAGCCAAGTCGGGGTTAACTATGGCTACACCTTC. Amino acid sequence: CASSQVGVNYGYTF.

This clonotype was counted a few times. The chain has TRBV3-1 and TRBJ2-7; D is possibly TRBD2 (6 bases). Trimming left V 1 base short and J 2 bases short, with 12 bases between. The CDR3 spans 15 residues. Germline CDR1 and CDR2: LGHDT and YNNKEL (reference sequence). The CDR3 region has the DNA TGTGCCAGCAGCCAAGGCGGGACGGTGGCCTACGAGCAGTACTTC. Encoded protein: CASSQGGTVAYEQYF.

This clonotype was counted between two and nine times. The chain joins TRBV7-3 to TRBJ2-5, with TRBD2 identical over 10 bases. V was pared by 3 bases and J by 2 bases, with 6 bases of the junction left unmatched. CDR1 and CDR2 (germline): SGHTA, FQGTGA. There are 16 residues in the CDR3. The CDR3 here is CASSLGPLAGQETQYF. The CDR3 bases are TGTGCCAGCAGCTTGGGACCACTAGCGGGGCAAGAGACCCAGTACTTC. Full variable domain (missing parts from reference TRBV7-3 and TRBJ2-5): GAGVSQTPSNKVTEKGKYVELRCDPISGHTALYWYRQSLGQGPEFLIYFQGTGAADDSGLPNDRFFAVRPEGSVSTLKIQRTERGDSAVYLCASSLGPLAGQETQYFGPGTRLLVL.

This clonotype appeared a single time. The CDR3 sequence is CSACTAGQGSDTQYF. CDR3 coding DNA: TGCAGTGCTTGTACAGCGGGACAGGGGTCAGATACGCAGTATTTT. The chain couples TRBV20-1 to TRBJ2-3; TRBD1 matches at 10 bases. Germline assignment: CDR1 DFQATT and CDR2 SNEGSKA (reference sequence). This CDR3 has 15 amino acids. V was pared by 5 bases and J by 4 bases, with 9 bases of the junction left unmatched.

This clonotype has more than one count but fewer than ten. The V and J genes are TRBV29-1 and TRBJ1-4, with a weak D call TRBD1 (6 bases). V lost 7 bases and J 4 bases, leaving 19 bases between the germline ends. The germline gives CDR1 SQVTM, CDR2 ANQGSEA. This CDR3 comprises 15 residues. The CDR3 nucleotides are TGCAGCGCCGCCATCGGACAGACCAATAATGAAAAACTGTTTTTT. This gives the protein CSAAIGQTNNEKLFF.

This clonotype came up many times. The chain recombines TRBV4-3 with TRBJ2-1; D remains unclear. This CDR3 spans 15 amino acids. V was clipped by 1 base and J by 0 bases, with 7 bases between them. Germline lookup yields CDR1 LGHNA and CDR2 YSLEER. This CDR3 reads CASSQAKGSYNEQFF. DNA of the CDR3: TGCGCCAGCAGCCAAGCAAAGGGCTCCTACAATGAGCAGTTCTTC.

Worth noting for this clonotype: A read error is likely, as this CDR3 ends without the conserved phenylalanine or tryptophan. J is TRBJ2-1 and V is TRBV7-2; 8 positions match TRBD2. The V segment lost 1 base and the J segment 4 bases; nucleotides outside the gene matches: 9. The germline gives CDR1 SGHTA, CDR2 FQGNSA. The CDR3 consists of 17 residues. The CDR3 reads CASSLVRAGGEYNEQFS. DNA of the CDR3: TGTGCCAGCAGCTTAGTTAGGGCGGGGGGTGAGTACAATGAGCAGTTCTCC.

This sequence joins TRBV20-1 and TRBJ2-5; TRBD2 matches at 9 bases. The CDR3 has 16 amino acids. Germline values: CDR1 DFQATT, CDR2 SNEGSKA (reference sequence). V was pared by 0 bases and J by 2 bases, with 7 bases of the junction left unmatched. The CDR3 spells CSAREDSGGYQETQYF. The CDR3 nucleotides read TGCAGTGCTAGAGAGGATAGCGGGGGTTATCAAGAGACCCAGTACTTC.

J is TRBJ2-7 and V is TRBV29-1; TRBD1 matches at 9 bases. The CDR3 has 15 residues. Per germline, CDR1 SQVTM and CDR2 ANQGSEA. The V segment lost 0 bases and the J segment 4 bases; nucleotides outside the gene matches: 7. CDR3 sequence (DNA): TGCAGCGTTGAAGATTTGGACAGGGGACCTTACGAGCAGTACTTC. Encoded protein: CSVEDLDRGPYEQYF.

CDR3 sequence (DNA): TGTGCCAGCAGTTTTAAGTGGGGACAGGGGGCCTCACCCCTCCACTTT. Translated: CASSFKWGQGASPLHF. This chain joins TRBV12-3 or TRBV12-4 and TRBJ1-6, with 12 bases aligning to TRBD1. Losses at the gene ends were 3 bases for V and 10 bases for J; bases not matched to a gene: 7. This CDR3 has 16 residues.

This clonotype was recorded a few times. The V gene is TRBV5-1, the J gene TRBJ2-7; a possible D gene is TRBD1 (6 bases). Germline V gives CDR1 SGHRS, CDR2 YFSETQ. This CDR3 comprises 16 residues. With 4 bases removed from V and 3 bases from J, the gap between germline ends came to 20 bases. The CDR3 reads CASSAITGSTDYEQYF. The DNA for the CDR3 is TGCGCCAGCAGCGCCATAACAGGGTCTACAGACTACGAGCAGTACTTC.

The chain combines TRBV24-1 with TRBJ2-1; D might be TRBD1 (5 bases). Trimming removed 5 bases at V and 3 bases at J, with 10 bases between. This CDR3 comprises 14 residues. CDR1 and CDR2 from the germline V gene are KGHDR and SFDVKD. CDR3 sequence: CATSAVTDYNEQFF. CDR3 sequence (DNA): TGTGCCACCAGTGCCGTGACAGACTACAATGAGCAGTTCTTC.

This chain links TRBV20-1 with TRBJ2-1; TRBD1 aligns across 10 bases. This CDR3 contains 16 residues. V was pared by 6 bases and J by 5 bases, with 13 bases of the junction left unmatched. The germline V gene has CDR1 DFQATT and CDR2 SNEGSKA (reference sequence). This CDR3 is CSAQSGTGAHNNEQFF. As DNA, the CDR3 is TGCAGTGCCCAAAGCGGGACAGGGGCACATAACAATGAGCAGTTCTTC.

About this clonotype itself: A read error may produce the germline difference seen at one junction end. V usage is TRBV12-3 or TRBV12-4 and J usage is TRBJ2-4; D is unclear. CDR3 length: 14 residues. CDR3 nucleotide sequence: TGTGCCGGCAGTTCCCCTGTGGTAAGGGACATTCAGTACTTC. This translates into CAGSSPVVRDIQYF.

CDR3 DNA sequence: TGCAGTGCTAGCTACAGGGGGCCCGACTATGGCTACACCTTC. This encodes CSASYRGPDYGYTF. The rearrangement joins TRBV20-1 to TRBJ1-2; 9 positions agree with TRBD1. Trimming took 3 bases from V and 3 from J; bases not matched to a gene: 5. Germline CDR1 reads DFQATT; CDR2 reads SNEGSKA (reference sequence). CDR3 length: 14 residues.

V and J are TRBV20-1 and TRBJ1-5; D call uncertain. Trimming took off 2 bases at V and 1 base at J, with 6 bases between the two ends. This CDR3 contains 13 residues. Germline V gene lookup returns CDR1 DFQATT and CDR2 SNEGSKA (reference sequence). In DNA form, the CDR3 reads TGCAGTGCTAGATTAGAAAGCAATCAGCCCCAGCATTTT. Protein product: CSARLESNQPQHF.

This clonotype was counted between two and nine times. The chain employs TRBV11-1 and TRBJ2-1, with TRBD1 identical over 7 bases. With V trimmed by 1 base and J by 8 bases, 11 bases remained unmatched. The V gene's germline CDR1 is SGHAT and CDR2 FQDESV (reference sequence). This CDR3 comprises 16 residues. The CDR3 loop is CASSLGDSKRSYEQFF. CDR3 bases: TGTGCCAGCAGCTTAGGGGACAGTAAACGATCGTATGAGCAGTTCTTC. The full variable domain, with the rest looked up from reference TRBV11-1 and TRBJ2-1, is EAEVAQSPRYKITEKSQAVAFWCDPISGHATLYWYRQILGQGPELLVQFQDESVVDDSQLPKDRFSAERLKGVDSTLKIQPAELGDSAMYLCASSLGDSKRSYEQFFGPGTRLTVL.

V usage is TRBV12-3 or TRBV12-4 and J usage is TRBJ2-5; possible D gene TRBD1, 5 bases. The CDR3 has 16 amino acids. Between the trimmed V and J ends, which lost 6 bases and 11 bases, there was a span of 28 bases. CDR3 protein: CASSRKTDGSSYGQYF. CDR3 nucleotides: TGTGCCAGCAGCCGTAAGACAGACGGATCCTCCTACGGGCAGTACTTC.

The rearrangement uses TRBV11-2 and TRBJ2-3; 8 positions match TRBD2. The V and J ends lost 7 bases and 1 base, in that order; junction bases with no gene match: 13. The germline gives CDR1 SGHAT, CDR2 FQNNGV. The CDR3 is 17 residues long. In DNA form, the CDR3 reads TGTGCCAGCAACCCCCGGCGGGGGGCAGTCGGCACAGATACGCAGTATTTT. Translated: CASNPRRGAVGTDTQYF.

This clonotype was seen more than once but under ten times. This chain uses TRBV6-4 with TRBJ2-7; TRBD1 agrees at 7 bases. V was clipped by 6 bases and J by 3 bases; unmatched bases: 8. CDR1 is MRHNA and CDR2 is SNTAGT in the germline V gene. The CDR3 spans 14 residues. CDR3 nucleotides: TGTGCCAGCAGGACGGGACAGTTAGACTACGAGCAGTACTTC. Its protein product is CASRTGQLDYEQYF.

This chain connects TRBV6-1 to TRBJ2-7; no firm D call. The CDR3 covers 15 residues. Germline CDR1 and CDR2: MNHNS and SASEGT. Trimming cost V 8 bases and J 5 bases, with 22 bases left between them. In DNA form, the CDR3 reads TGTGCCAGCCTTCCCAATACAAACCAATTGGACGAGCAGTACTTC. Translated, it gives CASLPNTNQLDEQYF.

The chain is built from TRBV7-2 and TRBJ2-5; a weak D match, TRBD1 (5 bases). The tail of the sequence fits TRBJ2-1 better, so the J call may be wrong. This CDR3 spans 13 amino acids. Germline V gene sequence: CDR1 SGHTA, CDR2 FQGNSA. The CDR3 region has the DNA TGTGCCAGCAGCTCCCTCGGCCAGGGCAGGCAGTTCTTC. Residues: CASSSLGQGRQFF.

The genes are TRBV3-1 and TRBJ2-3, with a weak D call TRBD1 (5 bases). The length of the CDR3 is 17 residues. V gave up 1 base and J gave up 1 base, with 15 bases separating them. Germline loops: CDR1 LGHDT, CDR2 YNNKEL (reference sequence). The CDR3 sequence: CASSQAPLGRGTDTQYF. CDR3 sequence (DNA): TGTGCCAGCAGCCAAGCCCCCTTGGGCAGGGGCACAGATACGCAGTATTTT.

The V gene is TRBV5-8, the J gene TRBJ2-6; D is unresolved. Germline V gene sequence: CDR1 SGHTS, CDR2 YDEGEE. V lost 4 bases, J lost 2 bases, and 13 bases lay in between. CDR3 length: 16 residues. For the CDR3, the DNA is TGTGCCAGCAGCCCTTGGGGTGCTGCTGGGGCCAACGTCCTGACTTTC. It yields the protein CASSPWGAAGANVLTF.